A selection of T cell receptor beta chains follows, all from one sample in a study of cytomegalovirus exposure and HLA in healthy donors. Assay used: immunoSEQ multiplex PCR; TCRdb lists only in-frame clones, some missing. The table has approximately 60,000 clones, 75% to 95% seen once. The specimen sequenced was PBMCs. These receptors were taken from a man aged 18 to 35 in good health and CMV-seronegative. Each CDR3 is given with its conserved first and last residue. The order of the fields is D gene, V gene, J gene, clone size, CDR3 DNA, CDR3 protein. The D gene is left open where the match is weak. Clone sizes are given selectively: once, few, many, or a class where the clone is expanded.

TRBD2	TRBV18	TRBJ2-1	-	TGTGCCAGCTCACCAAGGGGACTAGCGGGAGGTAGCGATGAGCAGTTCTTC	CASSPRGLAGGSDEQFF
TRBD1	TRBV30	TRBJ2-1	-	TGTGCCTGGAGGATGGGACAGGGAAGCCACAATGAGCAGTTCTTC	CAWRMGQGSHNEQFF
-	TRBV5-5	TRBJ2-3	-	TGTGCCAGCAGCCTGCGGGGACGGGACACAGATACGCAGTATTTT	CASSLRGRDTDTQYF
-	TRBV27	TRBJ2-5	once	TGTGCCAGCAGTCGATCTCGGGACCCCGCGGGGGAGACCCAGTACTTC	CASSRSRDPAGETQYF
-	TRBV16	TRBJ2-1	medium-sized	TGTGCCAGCAGCCAATTCCGGGACACGTCTCGGAATGAGCAGTTCTTC	CASSQFRDTSRNEQFF
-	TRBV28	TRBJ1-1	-	TGTGCCAGCACTATACGACTGGTAAACACTGAAGCTTTCTTT	CASTIRLVNTEAFF
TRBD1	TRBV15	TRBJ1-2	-	TGTGCCACCAGTCCCAGAGGGACAGCCTATGGCTACACCTTC	CATSPRGTAYGYTF
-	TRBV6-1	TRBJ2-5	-	TGTGCCAGCAGCGAAAGGGGGGGGAAAGAGACCCAGTACTTC	CASSERGGKETQYF
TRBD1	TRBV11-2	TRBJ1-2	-	TGTGCCAGCAGCGCGGGACAGGGGATCTATGGCTACACCTTC	CASSAGQGIYGYTF
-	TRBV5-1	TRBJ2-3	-	TGCGCCAGCAGCCCCTCCTTGGCTTCCACAGATACGCAGTATTTT	CASSPSLASTDTQYF
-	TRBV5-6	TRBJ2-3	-	TGTGCCAGCAGCTTGCGAAGTTTAGCAGATACGCAGTATTTT	CASSLRSLADTQYF
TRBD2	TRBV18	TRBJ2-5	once	TGTGCCAGCTCACCAGCTAGCGGGAGTGAGACCCAGTACTTC	CASSPASGSETQYF
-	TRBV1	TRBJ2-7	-	TGCACCAGCAGCCAAGGGACTAGTCGATACGAGCAGTACTTC	CTSSQGTSRYEQYF
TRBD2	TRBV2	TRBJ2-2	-	TGTGCCAGCAGACTTTCTAGCGGAAACACCGGGGAGCTGTTTTTT	CASRLSSGNTGELFF
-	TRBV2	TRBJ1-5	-	TGTGCCAGCCTGGGTCGGGGGAATCAGCCCCAGCATTTT	CASLGRGNQPQHF
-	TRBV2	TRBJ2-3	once	TGTGCCAGCACCGAGAGGGCAAGCACAGATACGCAGTATTTT	CASTERASTDTQYF
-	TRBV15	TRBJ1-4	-	TGTGCCACCAGCCCGACGGAGGGTAATGAAAAACTGTTTTTT	CATSPTEGNEKLFF
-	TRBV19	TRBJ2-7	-	TGTGCCAGTAGTATTGGCCTGGGAGTAGGCGAGCAGTACTTC	CASSIGLGVGEQYF
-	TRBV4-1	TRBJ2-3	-	TGCGCCAGCAGCCAAGTAGGACATTCGACAGATACGCAGTATTTT	CASSQVGHSTDTQYF
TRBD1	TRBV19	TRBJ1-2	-	TGTGCCAGTAGTTACGACCTGGGACAGGGGGCATCAGGGGGCTACACCTTC	CASSYDLGQGASGGYTF
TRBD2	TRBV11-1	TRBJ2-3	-	TGTGCCAGCTCACTAGCGGTTAGCACAGATACGCAGTATTTT	CASSLAVSTDTQYF
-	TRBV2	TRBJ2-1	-	TGTGCCAACAGTGTCGGGAGCTCCTACAATGAGCAGTTCTTC	CANSVGSSYNEQFF
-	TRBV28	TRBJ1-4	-	TGTGCCAGCAGTTTCGCGGCCTCTTATAATGAAAAACTGTTTTTT	CASSFAASYNEKLFF
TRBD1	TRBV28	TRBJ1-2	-	TGTGCCAGTTTTGGGACAGGGCTTAACTATGGCTACACCTTC	CASFGTGLNYGYTF
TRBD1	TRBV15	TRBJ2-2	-	TGTGCCACCAGCAGGGGGGACAGGGACACCGGGGAGCTGTTTTTT	CATSRGDRDTGELFF
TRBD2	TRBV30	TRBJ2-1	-	TGTGCCTGGGGACCGGGACTAGCGGGTAATGAGCAGTTCTTC	CAWGPGLAGNEQFF
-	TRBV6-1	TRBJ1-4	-	TGTGCCAGCAGTGAAGTGGGAGGGGGGGGTGAAAAACTGTTTTTT	CASSEVGGGGEKLFF
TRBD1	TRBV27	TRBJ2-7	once	TGTGCCATCCGGGACAGGGGTTTATACGAGCAGTACTTC	CAIRDRGLYEQYF
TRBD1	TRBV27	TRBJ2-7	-	TGTGCCAGCACCGGACAGGGATCCTACGAGCAGTACTTC	CASTGQGSYEQYF